The 10 T cell receptor beta chains listed next were all sequenced from one sample in a study of beta chain features in type 1 diabetes (dated by TCRdb to 2016 to 2018). Libraries were made using the immunoSEQ multiplex PCR assay. All of the isolated RNA was reverse transcribed with the High Capacity cDNA Reverse Transcription Kit, so expressed TCRB transcripts were sequenced. Held by TCRdb, this immuneACCESS table contains in-frame sequences only and omits some clones. Under half of the omission traces to an unresolved V gene where checked; the cause of the rest is unknown. A total of approximately 150,000 clones appear in this sample, 8% to 13% of them only once. The ten biggest clones cover approximately 1.3% of the sample. Input material: naive CD4+ T cells from blood. Taken with the paper, the label for cell subset or site translates to: true naive CD4+ T cells. All receptors derive from a man between 18 and 35 years old in good health.

The J gene is TRBJ2-3, the V gene TRBV7-2, with 15 nucleotides matching TRBD2. The CDR3 totals 17 residues. Trimming removed 5 bases from V and 4 bases from J; junction bases left unmatched: 7. Germline V gives CDR1 SGHTA, CDR2 FQGNSA. The CDR3 nucleotides are TGTGCCAGCAGCCGCGGACTAGCGGGGGGGTCTGCAGATACGCAGTATTTT. It codes for CASSRGLAGGSADTQYF.

The V call is TRBV4-3, the J call TRBJ1-4; possible D gene TRBD1, 6 bases. The CDR3 contains 16 residues. Deletions cut 1 base from V and 8 bases from J, with 17 bases between. The V gene's germline CDR1 is LGHNA and CDR2 YSLEER. Here the CDR3 DNA reads TGCGCCAGCAGCCAAGGTGGTGCAGGGGTTCGGGAAAAACTGTTTTTT. This sequence encodes CASSQGGAGVREKLFF.

The rearrangement links TRBV7-6 to TRBJ1-4, with 8 nucleotides matching TRBD1. The length of the CDR3 is 14 residues. Germline CDR1 is SGHVS and CDR2 is FNYEAQ. J was trimmed by 8 bases and V by 5 bases; bases with no gene match: 7. CDR3 residues: CASSMDRVDEKLFF. CDR3 bases: TGTGCCAGCAGCATGGACAGGGTGGACGAAAAACTGTTTTTT.

This clone came up a few times. The chain uses TRBV7-3 and TRBJ2-2; 8 positions match TRBD2. The V and J ends lost 0 bases and 0 bases, in that order; junction bases with no gene match: 0. Looked up from germline, CDR1 is SGHTA and CDR2 is FQGTGA. CDR3 size: 16 residues. For the CDR3, the DNA is TGTGCCAGCAGCTTAACTAGCGGGGCGAACACCGGGGAGCTGTTTTTT. It translates to CASSLTSGANTGELFF.

This clone appeared many times. The DNA of the CDR3 is TGCGCCAGCAGCCAAGAAGCGGTCACGTACCAAGAGACCCAGTACTTC. Translated: CASSQEAVTYQETQYF. The genes are TRBV4-3 and TRBJ2-5, with a weak D call TRBD2 (5 bases). Deletions cut 0 bases from V and 0 bases from J, with 11 bases between. Germline CDR1 is LGHNA and CDR2 is YSLEER. The CDR3 has 16 residues.

CDR3 residues: CASRLHSSGNTIYF. CDR3 in DNA: TGTGCCAGCAGGTTACATAGCTCTGGAAACACCATATATTTT. The chain has TRBV7-2 and TRBJ1-3; D is unclear. Germline assignment: CDR1 SGHTA and CDR2 FQGNSA. The CDR3 covers 14 residues. The ends were cut back, 6 bases at V and 0 bases at J, with 9 bases in the middle.

This clone was detected many times. The V gene is TRBV30, the J gene TRBJ2-6, with 7 nucleotides matching TRBD1. The CDR3 is made up of 16 amino acids. The trim removed 1 base at V and 3 bases at J, leaving 6 bases unmatched. The V gene's germline CDR1 is GTSNPN and CDR2 SVGIG (reference sequence). The CDR3 coding sequence is TGTGCCTGGAGTGGAAAGGGGGCCCTTGGGGCCAACGTCCTGACTTTC. The encoded protein is CAWSGKGALGANVLTF.

The chain couples TRBV28 to TRBJ2-1, with 7 bases aligning to TRBD2. The CDR3 spans 16 residues. V trimming: 2 bases; J trimming: 5 bases; junction bases outside the gene matches: 9. Germline V lookup: CDR1 MDHEN, CDR2 SYDVKM. CDR3 DNA: TGTGCCAGCAGTTTAAGGTTTCGGGGGGTAAACAATGAGCAGTTCTTC. Translated: CASSLRFRGVNNEQFF.

In the case of this clone: A junction end diverges from the germline sequence, so it may reflect a read error. J is TRBJ2-5 and V is TRBV11-2, with 12 nucleotides matching TRBD2. The CDR3 is made up of 16 amino acids. Germline V gene sequence: CDR1 SGHAT, CDR2 FQNNGV. CDR3 in DNA: TGTGCCAGCAACTTACGACTAGCGGGGGAGTGGGAGACCCAGTACTTC. Amino acid sequence: CASNLRLAGEWETQYF. Supplemented by reference TRBV11-2 and TRBJ2-5, the full variable domain reads EAGVAQSPRYKIIEKRQSVAFWCNPISGHATLYWYQQILGQGPKLLIQFQNNGVVDDSQLPKDRFSAERLKGVDSTLKIQPAKLEDSAVYLCASNLRLAGEWETQYFGPGTRLLVL.

This chain uses TRBV25-1 with TRBJ1-4; D is uncertain. The CDR3 contains 15 residues. V was cut by 0 bases and J by 0 bases, with 5 bases left in between. Germline assignment: CDR1 MGHDK and CDR2 SYGVNS. The CDR3 coding sequence is TGTGCCAGCAGTGAATATTCAGCAACTAATGAAAAACTGTTTTTT. Amino acid sequence: CASSEYSATNEKLFF. The variable domain in full, completed from reference TRBV25-1 and TRBJ1-4, reads EADIYQTPRYLVIGTGKKITLECSQTMGHDKMYWYQQDPGMELHLIHYSYGVNSTEKGDLSSESTVSRIRTEHFPLTLESARPSHTSQYLCASSEYSATNEKLFFGSGTQLSVL.